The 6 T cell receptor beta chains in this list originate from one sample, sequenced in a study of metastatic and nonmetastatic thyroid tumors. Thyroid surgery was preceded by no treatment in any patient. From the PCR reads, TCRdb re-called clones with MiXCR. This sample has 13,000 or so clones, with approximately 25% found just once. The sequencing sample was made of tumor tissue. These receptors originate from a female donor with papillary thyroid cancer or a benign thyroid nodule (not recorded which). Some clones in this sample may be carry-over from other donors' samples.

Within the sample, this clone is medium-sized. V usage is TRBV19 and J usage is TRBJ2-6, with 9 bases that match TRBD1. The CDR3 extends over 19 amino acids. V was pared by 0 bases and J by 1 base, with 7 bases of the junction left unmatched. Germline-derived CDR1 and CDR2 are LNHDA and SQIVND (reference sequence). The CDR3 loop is CASSIDGQGRLSGANVLTF. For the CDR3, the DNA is TGTGCCAGTAGTATAGACGGACAGGGGCGACTTTCTGGGGCCAACGTCCTGACTTTC.

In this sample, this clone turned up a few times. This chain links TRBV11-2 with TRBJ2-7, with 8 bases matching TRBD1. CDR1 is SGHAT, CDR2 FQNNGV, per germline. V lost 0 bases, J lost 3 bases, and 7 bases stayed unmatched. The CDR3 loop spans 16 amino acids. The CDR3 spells CASSLELRDRIYEQYF. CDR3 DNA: TGTGCCAGCAGCTTAGAACTCCGGGACAGGATCTACGAGCAGTACTTC.

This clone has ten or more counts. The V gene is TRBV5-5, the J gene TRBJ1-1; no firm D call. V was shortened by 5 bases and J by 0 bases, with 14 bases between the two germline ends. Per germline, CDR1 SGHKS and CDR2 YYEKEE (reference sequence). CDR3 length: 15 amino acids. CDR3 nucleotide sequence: TGTGCCAGCAGTCTCACGTGGGGAATGAACACTGAAGCTTTCTTT. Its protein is CASSLTWGMNTEAFF.

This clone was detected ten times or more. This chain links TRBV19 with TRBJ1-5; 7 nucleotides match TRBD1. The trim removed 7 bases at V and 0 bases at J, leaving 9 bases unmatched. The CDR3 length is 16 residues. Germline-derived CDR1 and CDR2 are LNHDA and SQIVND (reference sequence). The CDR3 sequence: CASKPSTGFSNQPQHF. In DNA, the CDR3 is TGTGCCAGTAAGCCTTCGACAGGGTTTAGCAATCAGCCCCAGCATTTT.

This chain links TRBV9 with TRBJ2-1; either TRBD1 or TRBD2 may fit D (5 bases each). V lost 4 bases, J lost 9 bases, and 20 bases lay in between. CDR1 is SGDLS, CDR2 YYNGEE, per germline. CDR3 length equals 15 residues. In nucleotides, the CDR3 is TGTGCCAGCAGCCCCTCCGGGACCCCTCGCAGTGAGCAGTTCTTC. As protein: CASSPSGTPRSEQFF.

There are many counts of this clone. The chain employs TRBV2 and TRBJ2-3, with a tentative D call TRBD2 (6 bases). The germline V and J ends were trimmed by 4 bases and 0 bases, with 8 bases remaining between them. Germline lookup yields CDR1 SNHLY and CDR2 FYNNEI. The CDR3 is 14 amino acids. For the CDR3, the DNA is TGTGCCAGCAGTGGGGGGGAGAGCACAGATACGCAGTATTTT. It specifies CASSGGESTDTQYF.